This T cell receptor (beta chain) originates from a study of shared clonotypes between healthy human individuals. Whole-study findings and limits: For naive CD4 cells, approximately 5% of clonotypes were shared across a handful of donors. Incomplete sequencing of sorted subsets was indicated by rarefaction despite large depth. Unshared clonotypes carried lower generation probabilities than those common to all four donors. Among the subsets, naive ones generally showed larger estimated richness than memory ones.

Concerning this clone: The antigen remains undetermined.

Per the germline V gene, CDR1 is SGHNT and CDR2 is YYREEE (reference sequence). Trimming stripped 2 bases from V and 5 bases from J, with 10 bases between. The CDR3 is 13 residues long. Produced via immunoSEQ multiplex PCR; TCRdb's table is partial and in-frame only. The sample includes about 380,000 clones, 90% to 98% of them seen just once. This clonotype was obtained from a man aged 30-40 years in good health. Sequenced material: memory CD8+ T cells sorted from blood. Subset indicated: CD45RO+ cells pooled with CCR7-negative TemRA cells. The chain employs TRBV5-4 and TRBJ2-5; TRBD2 might be the D (6 bases). CDR3 region: CASSFTSIETQYF. In DNA, the CDR3 is TGTGCCAGCAGCTTCACTAGCATTGAGACCCAGTACTTC.